Included here is one TCR beta chain sequence, with context. Other DNA sequences in the sample encode the same CDR3. Germline CDR1 SGHTA, CDR2 FQGNSA. The CDR3 runs 15 residues. With 1 base removed from V and 4 bases from J, the gap between germline ends came to 11 bases. This sample was taken from a study of beta chain features in type 1 diabetes. The whole isolated RNA underwent reverse transcription, so sequencing captured expressed TCRB transcripts. Here immunoSEQ multiplex PCR was the method, and the copy in TCRdb shows in-frame clones only, minus some. The sample consists of hundreds of thousands of clones, around 15% of them appearing once.

The source of this sequence is a man younger than 30 in good health. The chain links TRBV7-2 to TRBJ1-5, with D possibly being TRBD1 (5 bases). The sample consisted of naive CD4+ T cells from blood. CDR3 sequence reads: CASSLGQGVNQPQHF. The CDR3 DNA sequence: TGTGCCAGCAGCTTAGGCCAAGGGGTGAATCAGCCCCAGCATTTT.